This TCR beta chain appears in the sequencing data of a study of T cell responses to AZD1222 COVID-19 vaccine. Whole-study results and caveats: Just 5 to 7 people given AZD1222 tested seropositive at baseline. Donors were mostly white British, more females; clonal diversity possibly underestimated. There were repertoire samples only from the period after the peak T cell response.

The CDR3 totals 15 residues. Germline V gene lookup returns CDR1 WSHSY and CDR2 SAAADI. V was pared by 10 bases and J by 1 base, with 12 bases of the junction left unmatched. With respect to this clone: Its matching antigen is unknown.

Analyses pooled second doses at about 4 or about 12 weeks. Clones were sequenced by immunoSEQ multiplex PCR, and TCRdb holds only the in-frame ones, with some missing. The sample yields more than 85,000 clones, 94% seen once. The gene calls are TRBV10-2 and TRBJ1-2; 7 bases match TRBD1. The sequence came from an adult who received the AZD1222 COVID-19 vaccine. The specimen was peripheral blood, collected 28 days after the second AZD1222 dose. The DNA of the CDR3 is TGCGCCACCCAGATCCGGCAGGGGGATAACTATGGCTACACCTTC. This sequence encodes CATQIRQGDNYGYTF.